This T cell receptor beta chain came from a study of blood T cell repertoires in COVID-19 (dated by TCRdb to 2020 to 2021). Background for the entire study: Samples covering the acute and convalescent phases of COVID-19 were provided by collaborators in the United States, Italy and Spain. The prospective study material was composed of cDNA or gDNA derived from T cells, B-cell-depleted T cells, or PBMCs. The dataset comprised deeply sampled blood TCRbeta repertoires from subjects exposed to, actively infected with, or recovered from COVID-19. The repertoires were released in a freely available public database intended as a resource for research on the immune response to SARS-CoV-2. Samples came from the ongoing ImmuneRACE study (first 160 participants) plus 1,254 subjects from 6 global collaborators. Sample metadata almost always included a de-identified subject ID, COVID-19 status, age in years and sex. Where HLA class I and class II types were available, the types were taken from metadata supplied by the sample provider, not from assay-based typing.

Regarding this clone: What antigen it recognizes has not been identified. No clone much larger than this one lies a single base away; base qualities are absent.

The collaborating institutions used their own protocols to collect whole blood in K2EDTA tubes. For TCRbeta analysis, collaborators shipped samples in one of three forms: frozen whole blood, isolated PBMCs, or DNA extracted from either of those sample types. Ends trimmed: V by 2 bases, J by 8 bases; bases unmatched to a gene: 4. According to the germline V gene, CDR1 reads ENHRY and CDR2 reads SYGVKD. Inclusive of the bounding cysteine and phenylalanine, the CDR3 is 14 residues long. Left in the record is the CDR3 DNA by itself, 42 bases read in frame from the first base. TCRbeta CDR3 regions were amplified from genomic DNA by means of the immunoSEQ Assay, a bias-controlled multiplex PCR. The authors' analysis ran thus. The number of nucleated cells in each sample was estimated by amplification of reference gene primers within the assay. Sequence reads were collapsed and filtered to measure the absolute abundance of every unique TCRbeta CDR3 rearrangement. For each sample, productive Simpson clonality was calculated by taking the square root of Simpson's diversity index across productive rearrangements. TCRdb took this table from immuneACCESS and kept in-frame rearrangements with V and J called. Such tables lack part of the clones; where checked against another copy, unresolved V genes explain under half of the gap, and the rest is unexplained. V and J calls and clone size are as listed in that table; D and trimming were resolved from the DNA. In all, the sample holds fewer than 120,000 clones, and roughly 91% of those were seen once. The top ten hold about 3% of the sample.

The research as a whole found: The amount of clinical and demographic metadata varied by source and participant and was provided uncurated.

The sequenced sample consisted of peripheral blood. The V and J segments used are TRBV10-3 and TRBJ1-4; a stretch of 8 junction bases matches TRBD1. The sequence came from a woman between 45 and 65 years old with acute or convalescent COVID-19. The sequenced DNA: TGTGCCATCAGTGAGACAGGGGGTTCGGAAAAACTGTTTTTT. Translated, this gives CAISETGGSEKLFF.